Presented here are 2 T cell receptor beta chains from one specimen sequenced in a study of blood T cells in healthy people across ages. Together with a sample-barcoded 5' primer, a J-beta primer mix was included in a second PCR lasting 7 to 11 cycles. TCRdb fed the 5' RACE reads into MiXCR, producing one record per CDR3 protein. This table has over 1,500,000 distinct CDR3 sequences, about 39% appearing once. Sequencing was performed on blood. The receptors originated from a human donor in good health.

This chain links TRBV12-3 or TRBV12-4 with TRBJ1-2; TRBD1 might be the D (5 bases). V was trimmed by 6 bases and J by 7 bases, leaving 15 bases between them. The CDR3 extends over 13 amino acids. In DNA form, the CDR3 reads TGTGCCAGCAGCGGGGGATTGGTAGGTGGCTACACCTTC. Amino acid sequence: CASSGGLVGGYTF.

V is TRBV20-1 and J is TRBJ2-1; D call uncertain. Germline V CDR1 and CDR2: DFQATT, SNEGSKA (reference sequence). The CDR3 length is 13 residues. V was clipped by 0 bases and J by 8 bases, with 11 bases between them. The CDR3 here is CSARDDPHDEQFF. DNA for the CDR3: TGCAGTGCTAGAGATGACCCTCACGATGAGCAGTTCTTC.